This T cell receptor (beta chain) was sequenced during a study of cytomegalovirus exposure and HLA in healthy donors. Study context: An early release of data contained about 85 million unique TCRs, which came from HLA-typed donors.

About this clone itself: The antigen is unknown.

Germline lookup yields CDR1 MGHRA and CDR2 YSYEKL. Trimming left V 1 base short and J 6 bases short, with 10 bases between. This CDR3 is built from 14 residues. The PCR made use of 60 Vbeta and 13 Jbeta primers. The protocol was immunoSEQ multiplex PCR, while the TCRdb copy is restricted to in-frame clones and leaves out a portion. The table lists fewer than 150,000 clones, more than 75% of them singletons. Whole-study findings and limits: In vitro confirmation showed three CMV-associated chains to be CMV antigen specific. Owing to their indistinguishability, certain V segments, notably TRBV6-2 and TRBV6-3, were excluded.

Input material: PBMCs. This clonotype originated in a male donor in good health and CMV-seronegative. This chain connects TRBV4-1 to TRBJ1-5; D might be TRBD1 (6 bases). The CDR3 is CASSQAGEGQPQHF. CDR3 bases: TGCGCCAGCAGCCAAGCAGGGGAAGGTCAGCCCCAGCATTTT.